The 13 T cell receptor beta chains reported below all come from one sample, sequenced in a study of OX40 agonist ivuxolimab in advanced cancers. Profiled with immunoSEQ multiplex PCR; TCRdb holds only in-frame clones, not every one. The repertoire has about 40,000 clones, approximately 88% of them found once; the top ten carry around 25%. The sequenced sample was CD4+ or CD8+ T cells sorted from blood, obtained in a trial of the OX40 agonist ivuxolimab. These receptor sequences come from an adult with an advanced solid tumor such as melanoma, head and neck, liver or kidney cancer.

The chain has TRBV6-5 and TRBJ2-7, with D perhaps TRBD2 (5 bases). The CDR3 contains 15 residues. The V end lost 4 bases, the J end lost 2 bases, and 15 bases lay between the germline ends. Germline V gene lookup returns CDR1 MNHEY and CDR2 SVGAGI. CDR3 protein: CASSLTSDGAYEQYF. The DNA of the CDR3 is TGTGCCAGCAGTTTGACCTCGGACGGGGCCTACGAGCAGTACTTC.

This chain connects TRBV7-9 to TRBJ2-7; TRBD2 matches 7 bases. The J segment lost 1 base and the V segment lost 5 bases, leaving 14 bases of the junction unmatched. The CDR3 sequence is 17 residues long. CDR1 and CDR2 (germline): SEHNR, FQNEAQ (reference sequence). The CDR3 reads CASSQVGIGLVSYEQYF. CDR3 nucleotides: TGTGCCAGCAGCCAGGTGGGAATAGGACTAGTATCCTACGAGCAGTACTTC.

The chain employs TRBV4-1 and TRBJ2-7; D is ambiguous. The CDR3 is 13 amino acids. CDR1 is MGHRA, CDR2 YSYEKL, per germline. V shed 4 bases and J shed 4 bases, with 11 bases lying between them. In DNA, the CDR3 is TGCGCCAGCAGCCCGACGCATAGTTACGAGCAGTACTTC. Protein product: CASSPTHSYEQYF.

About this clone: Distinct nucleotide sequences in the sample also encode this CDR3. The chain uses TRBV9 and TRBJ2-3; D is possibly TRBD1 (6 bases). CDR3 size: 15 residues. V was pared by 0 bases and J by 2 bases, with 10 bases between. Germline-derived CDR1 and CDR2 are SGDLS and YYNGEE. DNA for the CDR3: TGTGCCAGCAGCGTAGGGGGGCGGTACACAGATACGCAGTATTTT. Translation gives CASSVGGRYTDTQYF.

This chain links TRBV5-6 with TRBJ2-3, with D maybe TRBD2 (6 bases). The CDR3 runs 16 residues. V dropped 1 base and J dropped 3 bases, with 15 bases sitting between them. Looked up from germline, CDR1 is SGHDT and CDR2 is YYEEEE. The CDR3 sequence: CASSLSRELLTDTQYF. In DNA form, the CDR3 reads TGTGCCAGCAGCTTGAGCCGGGAGCTTCTTACAGATACGCAGTATTTT. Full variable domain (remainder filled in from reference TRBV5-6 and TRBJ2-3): DAGVTQSPTHLIKTRGQQVTLRCSPKSGHDTVSWYQQALGQGPQFIFQYYEEEERQRGNFPDRFSGHQFPNYSSELNVNALLLGDSALYLCASSLSRELLTDTQYFGPGTRLTVL.

CDR3 amino acids: CASSWPGRAYEQYF. The CDR3 DNA follows: TGTGCCAGCAGCTGGCCGGGACGGGCCTACGAGCAGTACTTC. The rearrangement joins TRBV7-8 to TRBJ2-7; perhaps D is TRBD1 or TRBD2 (5 bases each). The CDR3 is 14 residues long. Trimming took off 4 bases at V and 2 bases at J, with 12 bases between the two ends. Germline V gene sequence: CDR1 SGHVS, CDR2 FQNEAQ.

CDR3 amino acids: CAWTTTHTGELFF. The CDR3 nucleotides are TGTGCCTGGACCACAACCCACACCGGGGAGCTGTTTTTT. The chain links TRBV30 to TRBJ2-2; the D is unclear. Trimming cost V 4 bases and J 3 bases, with 9 bases left between them. CDR1 is GTSNPN, CDR2 SVGIG, per germline (reference sequence). The CDR3 length is 13 residues.

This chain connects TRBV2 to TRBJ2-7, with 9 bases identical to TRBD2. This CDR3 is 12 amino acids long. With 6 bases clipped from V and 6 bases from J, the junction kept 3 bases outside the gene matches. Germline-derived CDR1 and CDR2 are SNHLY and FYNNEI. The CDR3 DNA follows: TGTGCCAGCAGGGGACTAGCCCGCGAGCAGTACTTC. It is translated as CASRGLAREQYF.

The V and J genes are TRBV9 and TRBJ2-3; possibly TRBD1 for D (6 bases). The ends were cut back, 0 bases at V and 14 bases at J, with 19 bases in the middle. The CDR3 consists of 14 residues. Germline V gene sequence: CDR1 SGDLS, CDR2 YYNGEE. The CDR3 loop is CASSVGGGEELLYF. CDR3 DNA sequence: TGTGCCAGCAGCGTAGGAGGGGGAGAAGAACTTCTGTATTTT.

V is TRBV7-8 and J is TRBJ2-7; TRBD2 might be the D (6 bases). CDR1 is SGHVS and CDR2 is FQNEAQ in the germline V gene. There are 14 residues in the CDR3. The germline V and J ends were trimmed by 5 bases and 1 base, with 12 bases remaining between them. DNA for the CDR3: TGTGCCAGCAGCCCAGGGACTTTGTCCTACGAGCAGTACTTC. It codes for CASSPGTLSYEQYF.

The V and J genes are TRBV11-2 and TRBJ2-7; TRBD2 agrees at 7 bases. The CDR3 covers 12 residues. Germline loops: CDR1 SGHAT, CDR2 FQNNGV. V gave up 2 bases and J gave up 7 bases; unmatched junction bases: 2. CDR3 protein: CASSLLGREQYF. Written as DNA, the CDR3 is TGTGCCAGCAGCTTACTCGGGAGGGAGCAGTACTTC.

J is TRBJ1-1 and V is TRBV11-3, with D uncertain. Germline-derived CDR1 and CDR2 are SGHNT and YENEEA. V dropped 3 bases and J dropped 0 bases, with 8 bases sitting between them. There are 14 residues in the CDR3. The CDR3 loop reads CASSLAGMNTEAFF. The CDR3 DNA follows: TGTGCCAGCAGCTTGGCAGGCATGAACACTGAAGCTTTCTTT.

The CDR3 region is CASSHKLGAIRNEQFF. The CDR3 coding sequence is TGCGCCAGCAGCCATAAATTGGGGGCAATACGCAATGAGCAGTTCTTC. The genes are TRBV4-1 and TRBJ2-1, with TRBD1 as a possible D gene (6 bases). This CDR3 region has 16 residues. Trimming took off 3 bases at V and 6 bases at J, with 18 bases between the two ends. Germline CDR1 is MGHRA and CDR2 is YSYEKL.